This T cell receptor beta chain stems from a study of regulatory T cells in long-lasting Graves disease. Study overall: Recently diagnosed Graves' patients had received antithyroid drugs for under 3 months.

General study findings and limits: Small sample size may have lowered accuracy.

This clonotype was seen a few times. What it recognizes is unknown. This CDR3 contains 14 residues. The V end was cut by 6 bases, the J end by 5 bases, with 16 bases between. Documented time point: newly diagnosed GD, antithyroid drugs for less than 3 months. Generation of the TCR library employed RNA extracted from PBMCs. Investigators prepared the TCR beta libraries by applying iRepertoire HTBI primers and Arm-PCR of CDR3 regions. In the original analysis: Across samples, 62 TRBV and some 13 TRBJ segments were found. One entry per CDR3 protein, called by TCRdb with MiXCR from the multiplex PCR reads. The authors' filters were not applied to this entry. The sample carries about 530,000 distinct CDR3 sequences, about 16% recorded once. The same sample was also studied in work on T cells in Graves' hyperthyroidism and ophthalmopathy. As that study records: Ophthalmopathy and stable hyperthyroidism were told apart by a 13 V-J model.

The V and J genes are TRBV12-3 or TRBV12-4 and TRBJ1-2; D is perhaps TRBD1 (5 bases). This clonotype originated in a middle-aged woman with Graves disease. Here the sequenced sample was peripheral blood mononuclear cells (PBMCs), taken at new diagnosis, from a patient treated with antithyroid drugs. CDR3 bases: TGTGCCAGCAGAGGGGCCGGGCAATCTTATGGCTACACCTTC. Residues: CASRGAGQSYGYTF.